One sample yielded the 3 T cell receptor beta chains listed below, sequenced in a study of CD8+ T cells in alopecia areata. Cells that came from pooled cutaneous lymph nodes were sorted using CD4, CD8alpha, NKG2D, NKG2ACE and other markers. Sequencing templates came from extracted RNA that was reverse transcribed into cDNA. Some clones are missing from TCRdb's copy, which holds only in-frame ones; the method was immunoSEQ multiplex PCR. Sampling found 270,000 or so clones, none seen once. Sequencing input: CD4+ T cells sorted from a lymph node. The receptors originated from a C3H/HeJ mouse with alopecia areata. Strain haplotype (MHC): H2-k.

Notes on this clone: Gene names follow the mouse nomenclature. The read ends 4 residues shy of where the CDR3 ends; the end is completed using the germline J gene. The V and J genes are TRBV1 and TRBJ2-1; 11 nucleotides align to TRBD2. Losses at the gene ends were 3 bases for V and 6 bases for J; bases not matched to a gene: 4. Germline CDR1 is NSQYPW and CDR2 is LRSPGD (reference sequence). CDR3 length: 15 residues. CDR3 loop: CTCSAPTGGGAEQFF. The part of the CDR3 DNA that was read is TGCACCTGCAGTGCGCCGACTGGGGGGGGTGCT. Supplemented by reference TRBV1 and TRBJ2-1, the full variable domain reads VTLLEQNPRWRLVPRGQAVNLRCILKNSQYPWMSWYQQDLQKQLQWLFTLRSPGDKEVKSLPGADYLATRVTDTELRLQVANMSQGRTLYCTCSAPTGGGAEQFFGPGTRLTVL.

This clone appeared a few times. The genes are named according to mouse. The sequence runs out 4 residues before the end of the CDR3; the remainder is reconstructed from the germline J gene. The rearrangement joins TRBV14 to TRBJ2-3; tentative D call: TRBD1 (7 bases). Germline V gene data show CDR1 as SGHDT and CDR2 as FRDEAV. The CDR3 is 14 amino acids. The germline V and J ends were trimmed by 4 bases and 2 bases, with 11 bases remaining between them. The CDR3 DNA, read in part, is TGTGCCAGCAGTGGAGGGGGCAATGCAGAA. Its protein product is CASSGGGNAE. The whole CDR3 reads CASSGGGNAETLYF.

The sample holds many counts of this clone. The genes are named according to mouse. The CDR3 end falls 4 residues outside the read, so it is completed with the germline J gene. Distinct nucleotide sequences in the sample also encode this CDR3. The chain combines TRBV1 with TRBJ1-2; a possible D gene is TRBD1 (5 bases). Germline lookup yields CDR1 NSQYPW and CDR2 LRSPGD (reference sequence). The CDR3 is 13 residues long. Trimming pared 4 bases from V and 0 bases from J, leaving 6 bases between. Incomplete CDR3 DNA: TGCACCTGCAGTGGGACATCAAACTCC. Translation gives CTCSGTSNS. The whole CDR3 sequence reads CTCSGTSNSDYTF.